The clone carrying this TCR beta chain was recorded a few times. Its specificity is not known. They built TCR cDNA with 5'RACE template switching, a step that put in a universal primer site and UMIs. TCRdb analysed the 5' RACE reads with MiXCR anew, one entry per CDR3 protein. This sample has 300,000 to 400,000 distinct CDR3 sequences; 8.7% occur once, and the top ten carry about a sixth. Per germline, CDR1 MNHEY and CDR2 SVGEGT. V gave up 4 bases and J gave up 0 bases, with 12 bases separating them. This CDR3 spans 15 amino acids. This record belongs to a study of T cells after yellow fever vaccination. For the study at large: SMART-Seq v4 Ultra Low Input served to prepare low-cell-number fractions. Broader study findings: Weaker in magnitude, the secondary response showed a faster peak on day 5 versus 15. The booster response re-showed most primary clones: roughly 97% CD4, more than 80% CD8.

Specimen: PBMCs, collected on the day of the first yellow fever vaccination. The source of this sequence is a man younger than 35 who received the YFV17D yellow fever vaccine. This chain connects TRBV6-2 or TRBV6-3 to TRBJ1-1, with D possibly matching TRBD1 (5 bases). The CDR3 DNA reads as TGTGCCAGCAGTTTCGCCGGGGGGTTGAACACTGAAGCTTTCTTT. It is translated as CASSFAGGLNTEAFF.